These T cell receptor beta chains were read from a single sample in a study of liver allograft versus peripheral blood T cells. TCRdb recomputed calls from the reads with MiXCR, one row per CDR3 protein. The top ten hold roughly 2.4% of the sample, which has around 12,000 distinct CDR3 sequences, roughly 28% seen once. The receptors here all came from a human patient who had a liver transplant. Some T cells may trace back to the graft donor. The CDR3 runs from the conserved cysteine through the conserved F or W. A D gene is named only where the DNA matches it firmly. The size of a clone is reported for some rows only, either as once, few or many, or as a class for expanded clones.

>TRBJ2-7|few|NA|TRBV6-5
CASSPDSAYEQYF
TGTGCCAGCAGTCCGGATTCAGCCTACGAGCAGTACTTC
>TRBJ2-1|once|NA|TRBV5-6
CASSFSEGGEYNEQFF
TGTGCCAGCAGCTTCTCCGAGGGGGGAGAGTACAATGAGCAGTTCTTC
>TRBJ2-5|NA|NA|TRBV20-1
CSARRGAEETQYF
TGCAGTGCTAGAAGGGGCGCCGAAGAGACCCAGTACTTC
>TRBJ2-7|medium-sized|NA|TRBV18
CASSPDLGEQYF
TGTGCCAGCTCACCAGACCTGGGGGAGCAGTACTTC
>TRBJ1-4|NA|NA|TRBV5-6
CASSLFMNEKLFF
TGTGCCAGCAGCTTGTTTATGAATGAAAAACTGTTTTTT
>TRBJ1-1|medium-sized|NA|TRBV6-5
CASSPLGQPNTEAFF
TGTGCCAGCAGTCCCCTCGGACAACCAAACACTGAAGCTTTCTTT
>TRBJ2-7|medium-sized|TRBD2|TRBV18
CASSPRSSGGASYEQYF
TGTGCCAGCTCACCAAGGTCTAGCGGGGGGGCGTCCTACGAGCAGTACTTC
>TRBJ2-2|many|NA|TRBV6-5
CASAGSQNTGELFF
TGTGCCAGCGCTGGTAGTCAAAACACCGGGGAGCTGTTTTTT
>TRBJ2-7|few|TRBD1|TRBV7-9
CASSPRGQESSYEQYF
TGTGCCAGCAGCCCAAGGGGACAGGAGAGCTCCTACGAGCAGTACTTC
>TRBJ2-1|NA|TRBD1|TRBV19
CASSMGQGANEQFF
TGTGCCAGTAGTATGGGACAGGGGGCCAATGAGCAGTTCTTC
>TRBJ2-7|many|TRBD1|TRBV6-5
CASSRDRGRYEQYF
TGTGCCAGCAGCCGGGACAGGGGACGGTACGAGCAGTACTTC
>TRBJ2-7|many|NA|TRBV6-5
CASGFKGEQYF
TGTGCCAGCGGTTTCAAGGGCGAGCAGTACTTC
>TRBJ2-5|NA|NA|TRBV30
CAWAGQETQYF
TGTGCCTGGGCCGGTCAAGAGACCCAGTACTTC
>TRBJ1-1|medium-sized|NA|TRBV27
CASSSPGLNTEAFF
TGTGCCAGCAGTTCCCCAGGCTTGAACACTGAAGCTTTCTTT
>TRBJ2-7|many|TRBD1|TRBV11-1
CASSARDREHEQYF
TGTGCCAGCAGCGCCCGGGACAGGGAACACGAGCAGTACTTC
>TRBJ2-1|many|TRBD1|TRBV19
CATLGTGGAFSDEQFF
TGTGCCACTCTAGGGACAGGGGGCGCCTTCAGCGATGAGCAGTTCTTC
>TRBJ2-7|few|TRBD1|TRBV20-1
CSASGAGGTYEQYF
TGCAGTGCTAGCGGGGCAGGGGGCACCTACGAGCAGTACTTC
>TRBJ1-1|many|NA|TRBV19
CASSETENTEAFF
TGTGCCAGCAGTGAGACCGAGAACACTGAAGCTTTCTTT
>TRBJ2-1|medium-sized|NA|TRBV19
CASSRNSDGYEQFF
TGTGCCAGTAGTAGAAACTCCGATGGGTATGAGCAGTTCTTC
>TRBJ1-2|few|TRBD1|TRBV19
CASRKDRDYGYTF
TGTGCCAGTAGAAAGGACAGGGACTATGGCTACACCTTC
>TRBJ1-1|medium-sized|TRBD1|TRBV6-1
CASQQGRGTEAFF
TGTGCCAGCCAACAGGGGCGGGGGACTGAAGCTTTCTTT
>TRBJ2-5|few|TRBD2|TRBV28
CASSFRLAGGDKWSETQYF
TGTGCCAGCAGTTTTCGACTAGCGGGAGGGGATAAGTGGAGCGAGACCCAGTACTTC
>TRBJ2-5|few|NA|TRBV7-2
CASSSRTRQQETQYF
TGTGCCAGCAGCTCTCGGACGAGACAGCAAGAGACCCAGTACTTC
>TRBJ2-5|medium-sized|NA|TRBV6-1
CASSEGVETQYF
TGTGCCAGCAGTGAAGGCGTAGAGACCCAGTACTTC
>TRBJ1-1|medium-sized|NA|TRBV29-1
CSSEGQMDTEAFF
TGCAGCTCTGAGGGGCAGATGGACACTGAAGCTTTCTTT
>TRBJ1-5|few|TRBD1|TRBV6-1
CASSRVPGQGGPQHF
TGTGCCAGCAGTCGAGTTCCGGGACAGGGGGGGCCCCAGCATTTT
>TRBJ2-6|NA|NA|TRBV20-1
CSASPGSSGANVLTF
TGCAGTGCCTCGCCGGGGAGCTCTGGGGCCAACGTCCTGACTTTC
>TRBJ2-1|NA|TRBD2|TRBV11-2
CASSFSGGGYGEQFF
TGTGCCAGCAGCTTTAGCGGGGGGGGATACGGTGAGCAGTTCTTC
>TRBJ1-5|NA|NA|TRBV20-1
CSAPPGAGYSNQPQHF
TGCAGTGCTCCTCCAGGGGCAGGCTATAGCAATCAGCCCCAGCATTTT
>TRBJ1-2|many|NA|TRBV27
CASSPGTPVIYGYTF
TGTGCCAGCAGTCCCGGGACGCCGGTAATCTATGGCTACACCTTC
>TRBJ1-2|NA|NA|TRBV2
CASIRTQTGIYGYTF
TGTGCCAGCATCCGAACCCAAACAGGGATCTATGGCTACACCTTC
>TRBJ2-7|NA|NA|TRBV5-6
CASILQSSYEQYF
TGTGCCAGCATCCTACAGAGCTCCTACGAGCAGTACTTC
>TRBJ2-7|NA|NA|TRBV13
CASSLTALSESEQYF
TGTGCCAGCAGCCTTACAGCCCTCAGCGAGTCCGAGCAGTACTTC
>TRBJ2-5|few|TRBD2|TRBV7-3
CASSPTASGGKETQYF
TGTGCCAGCAGCCCTACGGCTAGCGGGGGGAAAGAGACCCAGTACTTC